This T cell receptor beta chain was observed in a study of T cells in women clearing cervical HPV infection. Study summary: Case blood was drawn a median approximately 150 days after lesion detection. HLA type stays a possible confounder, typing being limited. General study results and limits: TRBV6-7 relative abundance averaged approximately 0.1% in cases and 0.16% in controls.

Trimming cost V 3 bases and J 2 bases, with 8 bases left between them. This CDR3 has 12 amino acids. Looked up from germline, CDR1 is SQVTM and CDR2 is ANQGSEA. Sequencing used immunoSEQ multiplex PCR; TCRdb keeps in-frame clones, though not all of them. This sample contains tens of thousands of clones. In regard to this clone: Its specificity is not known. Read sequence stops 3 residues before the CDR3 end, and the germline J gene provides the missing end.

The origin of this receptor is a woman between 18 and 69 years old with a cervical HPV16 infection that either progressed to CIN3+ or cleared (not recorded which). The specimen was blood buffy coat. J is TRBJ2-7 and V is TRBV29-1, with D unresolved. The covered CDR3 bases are TGCAGCGTTGAGGCTCCACCCTACGAG. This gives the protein CSVEAPPYE. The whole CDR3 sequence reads CSVEAPPYEQYF.